Described below is a single TCR beta chain sequence and its context. Its antigen is still unknown. Nothing much larger sits one base from this clone, and base qualities are not available. The trial excluded patients who had a history of autoimmune disease or who were on systemic immunosuppression. Peripheral blood for TCR sequencing was collected from all dose cohorts at baseline, on cycle 4 day 1, and on cycle 7 day 1. Samples came from an open-label, multicenter, first-in-human phase I dose-escalation trial of ivuxolimab. Adults with locally advanced or metastatic head and neck squamous cell, hepatocellular, melanoma or renal cell carcinoma were enrolled in the trial. Before TCR sequencing, CD4+ T cells and CD8+ T cells were sorted from peripheral blood as separate populations. The data belong to a study of OX40 agonist ivuxolimab in advanced cancers. The study in broad terms: Ivuxolimab, which targeted the costimulatory receptor OX40 (CD134), was an agonistic, fully human IgG2 monoclonal antibody. Patients were allowed to have had prior anti-PD-1, anti-PD-L1 or anti-CTLA-4 therapy, and approximately 40% of the dose-escalation patients had been treated with checkpoint inhibitors. The dose-escalation cohort was almost 85% male with a mean age of 60 years, ranging from roughly 20 to 80. The point of sequencing TCRbeta in the periphery was to test whether ivuxolimab changed TCR sequence diversity and drove clonal T-cell expansion. Three dose-escalation patients achieved partial responses, one with hepatocellular carcinoma and two with cutaneous melanoma. Of the roughly 52 patients in dose escalation, around 20 had hepatocellular carcinoma, some 15 had melanoma, 9 had renal cell carcinoma and 9 had head and neck cancer. The paper describes the monotherapy dose-escalation part (N of about 47 patients) of the phase I trial of ivuxolimab. Intravenous ivuxolimab was administered to patients every 2 weeks at six dose levels: 0.01, 0.1, 0.3, 1.5, 3 and 10 mg/kg. Results the study describes overall, beyond this receptor: In the 0.1-3.0 mg/kg groups, partial responders were among the patients with the lowest normalized peripheral clonal expansion, particularly in CD8+ T cells. After ivuxolimab, CD8+ T cells had more expanded clones than CD4+ T cells on average. Low levels of normalized T-cell clonal expansion were also shown by some nonresponding patients. At doses of 0.1 to 3.0 mg/kg, clonal expansion of both CD4+ and CD8+ T cells in blood was seen between baseline and week 6. Which antigens the clonally expanded peripheral T cells were specific for was not determined.

The germline V gene provides CDR1 SQVTM and CDR2 ANQGSEA. Its CDR3 holds 15 amino acids, cysteine through phenylalanine. The sequence is cut down to CDR3 DNA, 45 bases in frame from base 1. Ends trimmed: V by 5 bases, J by 6 bases; bases unmatched to a gene: 12. To sequence the TCRbeta CDR3 region, genomic DNA was isolated from the sorted cells. The immunoSEQ Assay was used to sequence the TCRbeta CDR3 regions. TCRdb provides this immuneACCESS table in a form limited to in-frame rearrangements. Some clones are lacking; in checked studies, under half of them reflect an unresolved V gene, and why the rest are absent is not known. The sample table records roughly 20,000 clones; approximately 85% of these occur just once. Clones ranked in the top ten supply more than 25% of the sample.

The chain employs TRBV29-1 and TRBJ1-1, with 10 central nucleotides matching TRBD1. Material: CD4+ or CD8+ T cells sorted from blood, obtained in a trial of the OX40 agonist ivuxolimab. The clonotype was recovered from an adult with an advanced solid tumor such as melanoma, head and neck, liver or kidney cancer. The DNA is as follows: TGCAGCGTTAGGGGACAGGGGAATATGGTCGCTGAAGCTTTCTTT. This encodes CSVRGQGNMVAEAFF.